This entry concerns a single T cell receptor (beta chain). Treatment reported: oral pan-JAK inhibitor, 5-10 mg twice daily. Germline V gene lookup returns CDR1 SNHLY and CDR2 FYNNEI. Trimming at V came to 4 bases and at J to 8 bases, leaving 9 bases not matched to a gene. The CDR3 is 15 amino acids. RNA, once extracted, was reverse transcribed into cDNA for use as the sequencing template. Generated by immunoSEQ multiplex PCR, the TCRdb table keeps only in-frame clones and is missing some. This sample has more than 150,000 clones, with around 60% found just once. The data stem from a study of CD8+ T cells in alopecia areata. Across the study: Tofacitinib therapy lasting 6 to 18 months was followed by 6 months off drug.

The gene calls are TRBV2 and TRBJ1-4; 8 bases map to TRBD1. The receptor comes from a human donor with alopecia areata. Material: CD8+ T cells sorted from blood, obtained at week 24, from a patient treated with tofacitinib. The CDR3 region is CASSGATGVVEKLFF. The CDR3 DNA reads as TGTGCCAGCAGTGGAGCGACAGGGGTGGTAGAAAAACTGTTTTTT.